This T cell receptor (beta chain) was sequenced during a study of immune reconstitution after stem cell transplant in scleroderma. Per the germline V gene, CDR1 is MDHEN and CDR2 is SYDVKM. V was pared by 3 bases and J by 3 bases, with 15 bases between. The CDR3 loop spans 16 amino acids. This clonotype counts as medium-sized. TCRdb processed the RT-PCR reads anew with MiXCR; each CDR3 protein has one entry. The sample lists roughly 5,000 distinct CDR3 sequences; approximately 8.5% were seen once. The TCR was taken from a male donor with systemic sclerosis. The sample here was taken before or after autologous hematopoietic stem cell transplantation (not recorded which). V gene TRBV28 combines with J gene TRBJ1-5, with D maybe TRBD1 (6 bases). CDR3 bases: TGTGCCAGCAGTTTCCCAAGGACAGAGACCAATCAGCCCCAGCATTTT. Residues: CASSFPRTETNQPQHF.